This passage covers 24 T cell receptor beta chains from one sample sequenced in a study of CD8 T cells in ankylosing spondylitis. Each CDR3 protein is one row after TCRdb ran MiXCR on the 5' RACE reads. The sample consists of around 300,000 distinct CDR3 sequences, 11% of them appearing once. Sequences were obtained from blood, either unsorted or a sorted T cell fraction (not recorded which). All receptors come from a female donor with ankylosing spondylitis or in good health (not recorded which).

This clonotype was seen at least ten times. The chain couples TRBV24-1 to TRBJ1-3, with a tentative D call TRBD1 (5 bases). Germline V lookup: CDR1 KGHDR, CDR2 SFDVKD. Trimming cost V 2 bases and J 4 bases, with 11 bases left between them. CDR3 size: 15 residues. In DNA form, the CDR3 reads TGTGCCACCAGTGATTCCCGGGACGTCGGAAACACCATATATTTT. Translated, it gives CATSDSRDVGNTIYF.

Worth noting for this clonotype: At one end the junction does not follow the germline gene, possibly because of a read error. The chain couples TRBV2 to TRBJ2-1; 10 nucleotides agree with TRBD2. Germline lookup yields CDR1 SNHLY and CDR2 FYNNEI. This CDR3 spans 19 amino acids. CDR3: CAISLVGLAGEGTYNEQFF. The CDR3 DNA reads TGTGCCATCAGTTTAGTCGGCCTAGCGGGAGAAGGAACCTACAATGAGCAGTTCTTC.

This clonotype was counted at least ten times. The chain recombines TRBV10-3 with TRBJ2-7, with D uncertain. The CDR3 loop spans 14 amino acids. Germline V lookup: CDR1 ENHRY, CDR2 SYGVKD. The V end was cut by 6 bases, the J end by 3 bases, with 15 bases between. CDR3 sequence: CAIRGNEWGYEQYF. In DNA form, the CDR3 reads TGTGCCATCAGGGGGAACGAATGGGGCTACGAGCAGTACTTC.

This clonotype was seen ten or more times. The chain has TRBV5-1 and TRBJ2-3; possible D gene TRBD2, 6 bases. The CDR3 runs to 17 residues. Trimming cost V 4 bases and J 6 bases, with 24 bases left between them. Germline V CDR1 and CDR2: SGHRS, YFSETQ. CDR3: CASSQSYGTSLLDTQYF. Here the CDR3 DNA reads TGCGCCAGCAGCCAATCCTACGGGACTTCCCTGCTTGATACGCAGTATTTT.

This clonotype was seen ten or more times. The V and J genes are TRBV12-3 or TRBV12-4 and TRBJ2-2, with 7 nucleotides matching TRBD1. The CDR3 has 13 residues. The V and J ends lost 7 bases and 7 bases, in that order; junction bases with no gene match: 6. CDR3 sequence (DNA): TGTGCCAGCACTCAGGGGGTCGGCGGGGAGCTGTTTTTT. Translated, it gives CASTQGVGGELFF.

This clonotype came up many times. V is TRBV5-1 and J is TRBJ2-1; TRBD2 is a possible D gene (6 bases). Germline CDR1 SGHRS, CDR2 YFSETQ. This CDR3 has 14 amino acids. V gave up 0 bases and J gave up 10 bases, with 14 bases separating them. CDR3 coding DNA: TGCGCCAGCAGCTTGGTTTCTAGCGCGTTCGAGCAGTTCTTC. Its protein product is CASSLVSSAFEQFF.

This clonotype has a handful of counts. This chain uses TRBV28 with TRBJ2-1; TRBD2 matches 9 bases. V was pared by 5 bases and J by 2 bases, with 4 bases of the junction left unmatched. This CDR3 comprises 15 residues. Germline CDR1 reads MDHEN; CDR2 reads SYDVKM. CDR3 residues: CASSPTSGAYNEQFF. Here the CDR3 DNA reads TGTGCCAGCAGTCCGACTAGCGGTGCCTACAATGAGCAGTTCTTC.

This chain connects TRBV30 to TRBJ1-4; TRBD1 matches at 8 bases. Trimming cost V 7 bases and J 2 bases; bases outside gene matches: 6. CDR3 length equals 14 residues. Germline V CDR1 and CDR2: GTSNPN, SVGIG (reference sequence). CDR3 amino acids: CAFRTGSTNEKLFF. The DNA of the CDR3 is TGTGCCTTTAGGACAGGGTCTACTAATGAAAAACTGTTTTTT.

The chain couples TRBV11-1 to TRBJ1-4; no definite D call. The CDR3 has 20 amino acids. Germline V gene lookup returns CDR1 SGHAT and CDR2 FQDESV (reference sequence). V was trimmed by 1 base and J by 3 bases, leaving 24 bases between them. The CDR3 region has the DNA TGTGCCAGCAGCTTAGTTATTTCACCCAGCCGCAGCACGGCTAATGAAAAACTGTTTTTT. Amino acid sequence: CASSLVISPSRSTANEKLFF.

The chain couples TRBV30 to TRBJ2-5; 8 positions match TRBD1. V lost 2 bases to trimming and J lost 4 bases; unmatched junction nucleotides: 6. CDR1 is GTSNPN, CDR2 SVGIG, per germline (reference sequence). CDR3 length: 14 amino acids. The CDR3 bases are TGTGCCTGGAGTCCCGGGACAGGAAGAGAGACCCAGTACTTC. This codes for CAWSPGTGRETQYF.

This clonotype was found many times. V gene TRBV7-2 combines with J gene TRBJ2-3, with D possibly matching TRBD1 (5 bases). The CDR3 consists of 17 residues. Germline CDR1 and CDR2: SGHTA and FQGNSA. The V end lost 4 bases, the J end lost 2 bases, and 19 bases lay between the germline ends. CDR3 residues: CASSSPVGLFDTDTQYF. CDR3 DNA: TGTGCCAGCAGCTCCCCGGTGGGGCTGTTTGACACAGATACGCAGTATTTT. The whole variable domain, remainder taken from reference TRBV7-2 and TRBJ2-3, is GAGVSQSPSNKVTEKGKDVELRCDPISGHTALYWYRQSLGQGLEFLIYFQGNSAPDKSGLPSDRFSAERTGGSVSTLTIQRTQQEDSAVYLCASSSPVGLFDTDTQYFGPGTRLTVL.

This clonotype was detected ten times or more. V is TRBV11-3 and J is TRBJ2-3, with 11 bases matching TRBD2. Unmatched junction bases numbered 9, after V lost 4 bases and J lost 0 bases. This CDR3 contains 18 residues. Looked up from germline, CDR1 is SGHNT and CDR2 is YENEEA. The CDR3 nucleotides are TGTGCCAGCAGCTCCGAGTTATTAGCGGGAGGGAGCACAGATACGCAGTATTTT. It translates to CASSSELLAGGSTDTQYF.

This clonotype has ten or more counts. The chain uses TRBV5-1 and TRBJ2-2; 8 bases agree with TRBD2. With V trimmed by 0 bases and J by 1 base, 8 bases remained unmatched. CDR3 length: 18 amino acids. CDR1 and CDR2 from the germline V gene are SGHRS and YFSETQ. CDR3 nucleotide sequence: TGCGCCAGCAGCTTGGCGTTATCGAGCGGGGGGAACACCGGGGAGCTGTTTTTT. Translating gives CASSLALSSGGNTGELFF.

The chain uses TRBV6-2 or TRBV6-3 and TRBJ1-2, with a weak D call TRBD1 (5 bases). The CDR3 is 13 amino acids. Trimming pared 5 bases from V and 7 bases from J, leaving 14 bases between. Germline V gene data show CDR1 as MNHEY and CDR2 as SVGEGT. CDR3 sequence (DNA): TGTGCCAGCAGTCCTCCCCAAACAGGTGGCTACACCTTC. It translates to CASSPPQTGGYTF.

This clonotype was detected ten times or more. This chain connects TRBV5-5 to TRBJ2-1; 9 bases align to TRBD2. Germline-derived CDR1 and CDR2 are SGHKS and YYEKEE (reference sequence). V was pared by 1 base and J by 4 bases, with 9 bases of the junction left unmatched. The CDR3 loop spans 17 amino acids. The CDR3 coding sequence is TGTGCCAGCAGCTTGAGTCCCCTAGCGGGGACTTACAATGAGCAGTTCTTC. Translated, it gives CASSLSPLAGTYNEQFF.

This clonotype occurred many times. The CDR3 DNA reads TGCGCCAGCAGCTTGGACCGCCCCGGGAGAACAGATACGCAGTATTTT. Translation: CASSLDRPGRTDTQYF. The rearrangement uses TRBV5-1 and TRBJ2-3, with a possible D match to TRBD2 (6 bases). Germline CDR1 is SGHRS and CDR2 is YFSETQ. The V and J ends lost 0 bases and 3 bases respectively, with 14 bases between them. CDR3 size: 16 residues.

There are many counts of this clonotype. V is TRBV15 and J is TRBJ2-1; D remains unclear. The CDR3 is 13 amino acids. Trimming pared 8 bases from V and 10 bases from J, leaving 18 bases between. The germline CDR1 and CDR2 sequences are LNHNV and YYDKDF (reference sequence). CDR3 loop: CATDRTFFGEQFF. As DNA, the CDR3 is TGTGCCACCGATCGGACCTTCTTCGGAGAGCAGTTCTTC.

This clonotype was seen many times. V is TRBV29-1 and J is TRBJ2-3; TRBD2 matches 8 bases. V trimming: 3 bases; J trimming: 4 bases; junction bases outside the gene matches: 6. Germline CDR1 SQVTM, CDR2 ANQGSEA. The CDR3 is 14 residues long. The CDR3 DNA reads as TGCAGCGTTGATCTGGCGGGAGGACCAGATACGCAGTATTTT. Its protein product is CSVDLAGGPDTQYF.

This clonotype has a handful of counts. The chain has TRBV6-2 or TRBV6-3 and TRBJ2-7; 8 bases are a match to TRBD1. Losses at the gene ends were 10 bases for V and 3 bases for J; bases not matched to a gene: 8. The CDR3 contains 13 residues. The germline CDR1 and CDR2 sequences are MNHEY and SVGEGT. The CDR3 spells CATLRTGNYEQYF. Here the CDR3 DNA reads TGTGCCACCCTCCGGACAGGGAACTACGAGCAGTACTTC.

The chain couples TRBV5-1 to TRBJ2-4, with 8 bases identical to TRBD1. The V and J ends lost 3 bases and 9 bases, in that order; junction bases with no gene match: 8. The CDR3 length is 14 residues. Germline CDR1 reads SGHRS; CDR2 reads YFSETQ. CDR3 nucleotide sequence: TGCGCCAGCAGCTCTGGACAGGGTGAAGGCATTCAGTACTTC. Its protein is CASSSGQGEGIQYF. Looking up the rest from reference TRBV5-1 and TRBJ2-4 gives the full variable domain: KAGVTQTPRYLIKTRGQQVTLSCSPISGHRSVSWYQQTPGQGLQFLFEYFSETQRNKGNFPGRFSGRQFSNSRSEMNVSTLELGDSALYLCASSSGQGEGIQYFGAGTRLSVL.

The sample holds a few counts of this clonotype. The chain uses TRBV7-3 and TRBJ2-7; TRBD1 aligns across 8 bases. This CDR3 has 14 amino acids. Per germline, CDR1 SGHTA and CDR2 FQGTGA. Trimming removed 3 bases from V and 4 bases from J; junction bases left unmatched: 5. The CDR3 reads CASSLTGVDYEQYF. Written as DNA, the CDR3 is TGTGCCAGCAGCTTGACAGGGGTCGATTACGAGCAGTACTTC.

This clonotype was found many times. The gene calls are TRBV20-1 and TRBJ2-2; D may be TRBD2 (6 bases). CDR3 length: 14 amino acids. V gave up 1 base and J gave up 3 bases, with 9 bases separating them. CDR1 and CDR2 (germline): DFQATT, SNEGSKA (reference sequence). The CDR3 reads CSARGRDYTGELFF. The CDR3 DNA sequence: TGCAGTGCTAGAGGGCGGGACTACACCGGGGAGCTGTTTTTT.

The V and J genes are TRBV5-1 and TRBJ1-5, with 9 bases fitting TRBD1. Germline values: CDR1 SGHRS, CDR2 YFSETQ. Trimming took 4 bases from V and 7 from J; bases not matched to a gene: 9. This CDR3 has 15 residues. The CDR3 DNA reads TGCGCCAGCAGCCCGGGACAGGGAATAGCGCAGCCCCAGCATTTT. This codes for CASSPGQGIAQPQHF.

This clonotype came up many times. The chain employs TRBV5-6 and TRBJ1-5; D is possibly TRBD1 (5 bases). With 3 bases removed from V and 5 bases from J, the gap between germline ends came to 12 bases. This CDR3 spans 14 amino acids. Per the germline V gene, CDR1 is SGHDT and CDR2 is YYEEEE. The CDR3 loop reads CASSSQGEDQPQHF. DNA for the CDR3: TGTGCCAGCAGCTCCCAAGGGGAAGATCAGCCCCAGCATTTT.